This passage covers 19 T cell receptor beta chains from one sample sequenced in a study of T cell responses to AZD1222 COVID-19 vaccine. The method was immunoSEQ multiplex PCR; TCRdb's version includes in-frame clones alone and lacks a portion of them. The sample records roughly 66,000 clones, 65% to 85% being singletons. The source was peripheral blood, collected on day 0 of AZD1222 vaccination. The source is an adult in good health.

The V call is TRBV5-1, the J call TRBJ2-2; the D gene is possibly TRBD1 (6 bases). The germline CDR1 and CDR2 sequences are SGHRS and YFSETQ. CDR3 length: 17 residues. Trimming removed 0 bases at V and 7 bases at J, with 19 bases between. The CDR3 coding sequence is TGCGCCAGCAGCTTGGGAGTGCGAGGGGGTTACAGCGGGGAGCTGTTTTTT. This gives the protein CASSLGVRGGYSGELFF. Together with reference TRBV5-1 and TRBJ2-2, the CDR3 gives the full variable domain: KAGVTQTPRYLIKTRGQQVTLSCSPISGHRSVSWYQQTPGQGLQFLFEYFSETQRNKGNFPGRFSGRQFSNSRSEMNVSTLELGDSALYLCASSLGVRGGYSGELFFGEGSRLTVL.

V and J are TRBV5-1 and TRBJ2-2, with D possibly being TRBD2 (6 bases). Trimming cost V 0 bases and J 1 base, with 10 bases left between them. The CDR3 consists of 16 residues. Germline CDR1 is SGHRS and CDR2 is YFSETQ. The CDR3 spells CASSLEIAVNTGELFF. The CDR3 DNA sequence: TGCGCCAGCAGCTTGGAGATAGCGGTGAACACCGGGGAGCTGTTTTTT.

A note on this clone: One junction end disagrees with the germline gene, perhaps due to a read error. CDR3 sequence (DNA): TGTGCCAGCAGCTTCTATGCGGGGGTACCCCCCTATGAGCAGTACTTC. It is translated as CASSFYAGVPPYEQYF. V gene TRBV7-2 combines with J gene TRBJ2-7, with 7 bases that match TRBD2. The germline V gene has CDR1 SGHTA and CDR2 FQGNSA. The CDR3 runs 16 residues. The full variable domain, in which reference TRBV7-2 and TRBJ2-7 provide the parts outside the CDR3, is GAGVSQSPSNKVTEKGKDVELRCDPISGHTALYWYRQSLGQGLEFLIYFQGNSAPDKSGLPSDRFSAERTGGSVSTLTIQRTQQEDSAVYLCASSFYAGVPPYEQYFGPGTRLTVT.

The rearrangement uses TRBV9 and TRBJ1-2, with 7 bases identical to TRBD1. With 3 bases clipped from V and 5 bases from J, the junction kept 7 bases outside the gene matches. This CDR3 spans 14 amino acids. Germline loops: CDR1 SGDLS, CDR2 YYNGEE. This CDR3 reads CASSGQGGWYGYTF. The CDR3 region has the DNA TGTGCCAGCAGCGGCCAGGGGGGGTGGTATGGCTACACCTTC.

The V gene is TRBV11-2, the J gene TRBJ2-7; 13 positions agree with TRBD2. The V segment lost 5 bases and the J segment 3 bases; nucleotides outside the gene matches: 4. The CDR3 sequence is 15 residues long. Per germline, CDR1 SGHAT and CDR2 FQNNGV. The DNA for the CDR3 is TGTGCCAGCAGCCTGGGACTAGCGGGGAGCTACGAGCAGTACTTC. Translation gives CASSLGLAGSYEQYF.

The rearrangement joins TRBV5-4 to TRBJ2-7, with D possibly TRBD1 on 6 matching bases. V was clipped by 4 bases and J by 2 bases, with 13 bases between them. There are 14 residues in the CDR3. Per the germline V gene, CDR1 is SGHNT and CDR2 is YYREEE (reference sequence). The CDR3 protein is CASSGMGQTYEQYF. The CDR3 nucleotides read TGTGCCAGCAGCGGGATGGGACAAACCTACGAGCAGTACTTC.

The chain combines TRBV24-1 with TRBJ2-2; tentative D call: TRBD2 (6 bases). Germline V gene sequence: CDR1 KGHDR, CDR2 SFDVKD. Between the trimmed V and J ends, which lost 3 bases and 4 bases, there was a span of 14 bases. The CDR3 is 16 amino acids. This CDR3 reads CATSDGEDTLTGELFF. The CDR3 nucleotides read TGTGCCACCAGTGATGGGGAGGACACGCTCACCGGGGAGCTGTTTTTT.

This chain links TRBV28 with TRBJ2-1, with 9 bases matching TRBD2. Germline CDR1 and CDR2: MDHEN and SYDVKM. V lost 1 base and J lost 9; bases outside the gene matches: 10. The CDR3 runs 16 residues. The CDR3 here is CASSLYQSGGPGEQFF. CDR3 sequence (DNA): TGTGCCAGCAGTTTATATCAGAGCGGGGGGCCGGGTGAGCAGTTCTTC.

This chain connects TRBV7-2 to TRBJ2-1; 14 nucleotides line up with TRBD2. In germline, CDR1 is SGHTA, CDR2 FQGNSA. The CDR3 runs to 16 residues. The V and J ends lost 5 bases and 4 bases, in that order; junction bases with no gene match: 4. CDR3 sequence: CASSIGTSGGYNEQFF. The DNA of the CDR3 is TGTGCCAGCAGCATCGGGACTAGCGGGGGTTACAATGAGCAGTTCTTC.

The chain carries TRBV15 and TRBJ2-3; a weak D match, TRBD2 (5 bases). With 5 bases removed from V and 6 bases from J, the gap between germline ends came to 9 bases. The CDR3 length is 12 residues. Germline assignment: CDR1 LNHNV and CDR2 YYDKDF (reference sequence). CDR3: CATSPGGDTQYF. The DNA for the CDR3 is TGTGCCACCAGCCCCGGCGGGGATACGCAGTATTTT.

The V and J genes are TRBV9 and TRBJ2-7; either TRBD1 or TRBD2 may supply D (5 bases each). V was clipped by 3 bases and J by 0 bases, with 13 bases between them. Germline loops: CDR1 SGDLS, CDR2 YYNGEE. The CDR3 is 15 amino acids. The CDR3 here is CASSEGPSDSYEQYF. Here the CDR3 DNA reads TGTGCCAGCAGCGAGGGACCCTCTGACTCCTACGAGCAGTACTTC.

In DNA, the CDR3 is TGTGCCAGCAGCTTAGAATACCCCCTGACAGGGATGGGGAAGTACGAGCAGTACTTC. It codes for CASSLEYPLTGMGKYEQYF. The chain is built from TRBV11-2 and TRBJ2-7, with 7 bases identical to TRBD1. V was pared by 0 bases and J by 4 bases, with 18 bases of the junction left unmatched. Germline CDR1 is SGHAT and CDR2 is FQNNGV. This CDR3 region has 19 residues.

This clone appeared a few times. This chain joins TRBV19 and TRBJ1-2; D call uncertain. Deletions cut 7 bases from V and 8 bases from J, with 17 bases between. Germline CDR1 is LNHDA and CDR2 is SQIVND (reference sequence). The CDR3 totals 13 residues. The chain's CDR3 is CASKIATFGGYTF. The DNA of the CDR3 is TGTGCCAGTAAAATAGCTACCTTCGGGGGCTACACCTTC.

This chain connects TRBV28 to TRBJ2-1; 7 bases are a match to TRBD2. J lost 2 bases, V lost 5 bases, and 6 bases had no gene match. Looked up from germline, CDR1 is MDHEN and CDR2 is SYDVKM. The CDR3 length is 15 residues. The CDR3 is CASSARGGPYNEQFF. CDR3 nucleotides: TGTGCCAGCAGTGCGCGGGGAGGGCCCTACAATGAGCAGTTCTTC. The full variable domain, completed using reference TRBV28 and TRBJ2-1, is DVKVTQSSRYLVKRTGEKVFLECVQDMDHENMFWYRQDPGLGLRLIYFSYDVKMKEKGDIPEGYSVSREKKERFSLILESASTNQTSMYLCASSARGGPYNEQFFGPGTRLTVL.

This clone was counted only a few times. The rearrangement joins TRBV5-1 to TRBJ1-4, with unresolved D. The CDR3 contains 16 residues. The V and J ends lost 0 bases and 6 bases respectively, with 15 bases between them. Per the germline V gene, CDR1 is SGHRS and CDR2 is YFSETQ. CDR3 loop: CASSLAMSAGYEKLFF. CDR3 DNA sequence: TGCGCCAGCAGCTTGGCCATGAGCGCGGGGTATGAAAAACTGTTTTTT.

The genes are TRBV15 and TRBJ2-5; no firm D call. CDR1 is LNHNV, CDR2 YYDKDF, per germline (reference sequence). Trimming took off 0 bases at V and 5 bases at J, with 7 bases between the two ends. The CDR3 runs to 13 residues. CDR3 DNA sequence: TGTGCCACCAGCAGAGATGCGACCGAGACCCAGTACTTC. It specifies CATSRDATETQYF.

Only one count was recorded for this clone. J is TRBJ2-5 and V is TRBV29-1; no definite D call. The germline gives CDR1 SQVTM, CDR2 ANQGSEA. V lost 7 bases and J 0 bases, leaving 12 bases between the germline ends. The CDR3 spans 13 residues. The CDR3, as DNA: TGCAGCGCCATCGATCGGAACCAAGAGACCCAGTACTTC. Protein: CSAIDRNQETQYF.

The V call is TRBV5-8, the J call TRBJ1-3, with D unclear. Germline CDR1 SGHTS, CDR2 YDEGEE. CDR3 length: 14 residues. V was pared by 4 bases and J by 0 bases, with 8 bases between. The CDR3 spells CASSLQYSGNTIYF. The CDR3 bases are TGTGCCAGCAGCCTACAATACTCTGGAAACACCATATATTTT.

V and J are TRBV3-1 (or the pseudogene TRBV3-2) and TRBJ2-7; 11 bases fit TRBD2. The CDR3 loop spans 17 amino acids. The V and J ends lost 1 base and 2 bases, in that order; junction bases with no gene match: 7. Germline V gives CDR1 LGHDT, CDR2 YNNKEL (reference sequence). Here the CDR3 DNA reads TGTGCCAGCAGCCAAGTCGTCTTAGCGGGGGGGACCTACGAGCAGTACTTC. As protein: CASSQVVLAGGTYEQYF.